This T cell receptor beta chain is from a study of T cell changes during pregnancy in multiple sclerosis. Clones were read by immunoSEQ multiplex PCR, and TCRdb kept only the in-frame ones, dropping some. The data show around 61,000 clones, approximately 90% seen once. The sequenced sample was peripheral blood, obtained in the third trimester of pregnancy. The sequence came from a female donor in good health, enrolled as a control in a pregnancy study.

CDR3 in amino acids: CASSRDRAQPQHF. CDR3 in DNA: TGTGCCAGCAGCCGAGACAGGGCTCAGCCCCAGCATTTT. The rearrangement joins TRBV6-5 to TRBJ1-5; TRBD1 aligns across 7 bases. CDR1 is MNHEY and CDR2 is SVGAGI in the germline V gene. With 6 bases clipped from V and 6 bases from J, the junction kept 5 bases outside the gene matches. The CDR3 is 13 residues long.